The 7 T cell receptor beta chains below were found in one sample sequenced in a study of T cells in tuberculosis. Data came from immunoSEQ multiplex PCR; TCRdb stores just in-frame clones and leaves some out. Here the sample spans under 40,000 clones, roughly 90% being singletons. Sequencing input: PBMCs. Receptors were obtained from a donor aged 10-30 years with latent tuberculosis or without tuberculosis infection.

The genes are TRBV2 and TRBJ2-3; a weak D match, TRBD2 (5 bases). Trimming pared 4 bases from V and 8 bases from J, leaving 10 bases between. This CDR3 contains 12 residues. From germline, CDR1 is SNHLY and CDR2 FYNNEI. For the CDR3, the DNA is TGTGCCAGCAGTGGACCAGGAGGTACGCAGTATTTT. Its protein product is CASSGPGGTQYF.

The chain combines TRBV2 with TRBJ2-1, with 11 bases identical to TRBD2. This CDR3 has 13 residues. V was clipped by 11 bases and J by 5 bases; unmatched bases: 5. Germline CDR1 reads SNHLY; CDR2 reads FYNNEI. The CDR3 region is CAGGLAEDNEQFF. The DNA for the CDR3 is TGTGCCGGGGGACTAGCGGAAGACAATGAGCAGTTCTTC.

The rearrangement joins TRBV11-2 to TRBJ2-1, with 9 positions matching TRBD2. Trimming at V came to 5 bases and at J to 4 bases, leaving 6 bases not matched to a gene. Germline values: CDR1 SGHAT, CDR2 FQNNGV. The CDR3 length is 15 residues. CDR3 sequence: CASSIGSGGYNEQFF. The CDR3 region has the DNA TGTGCCAGCAGCATCGGCAGCGGGGGGTACAATGAGCAGTTCTTC.

The chain joins TRBV5-4 to TRBJ2-3, with 9 bases identical to TRBD1. The V gene end was trimmed by 4 bases and the J gene end by 5 bases; junction bases not matched to a gene: 5. The germline V gene encodes CDR1 SGHNT and CDR2 YYREEE (reference sequence). The CDR3 extends over 14 amino acids. CDR3 amino acids: CASSKGQGGDTQYF. DNA for the CDR3: TGTGCCAGCAGCAAGGGACAGGGAGGAGATACGCAGTATTTT.

This chain joins TRBV7-2 and TRBJ2-7, with 8 bases identical to TRBD1. This CDR3 is built from 19 residues. The V and J ends lost 2 bases and 9 bases, in that order; junction bases with no gene match: 24. Germline V gives CDR1 SGHTA, CDR2 FQGNSA. CDR3 DNA: TGTGCCAGCAGCTTAAGCGGCAGGGGGCGCGTTGGGACCGACCGCGGGCAGTACTTC. Amino acid sequence: CASSLSGRGRVGTDRGQYF.

The chain uses TRBV6-5 and TRBJ2-3, with 13 nucleotides matching TRBD2. V lost 3 bases and J lost 5; bases outside the gene matches: 5. There are 16 residues in the CDR3. Germline V gives CDR1 MNHEY, CDR2 SVGAGI. The CDR3: CASSYTSGRAGDTQYF. DNA of the CDR3: TGTGCCAGCAGTTATACTAGCGGGAGGGCCGGAGATACGCAGTATTTT.

The sample holds one count of this clone. V is TRBV6-5 and J is TRBJ1-1, with 7 bases lining up with TRBD1. Germline V gives CDR1 MNHEY, CDR2 SVGAGI. The V and J ends lost 4 bases and 4 bases, in that order; junction bases with no gene match: 0. The CDR3 covers 12 residues. CDR3 amino acids: CASSSGGTEAFF. As DNA, the CDR3 is TGTGCCAGCAGTTCAGGGGGCACTGAAGCTTTCTTT.